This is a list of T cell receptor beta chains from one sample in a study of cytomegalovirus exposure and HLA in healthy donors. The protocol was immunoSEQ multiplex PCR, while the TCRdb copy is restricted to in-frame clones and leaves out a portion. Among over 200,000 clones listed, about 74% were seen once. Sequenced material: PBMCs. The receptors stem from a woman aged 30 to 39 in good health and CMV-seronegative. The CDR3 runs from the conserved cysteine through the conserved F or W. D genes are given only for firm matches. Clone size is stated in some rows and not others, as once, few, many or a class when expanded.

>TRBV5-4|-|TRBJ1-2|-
CASSLGTSYGYTF
TGTGCCAGCAGCTTAGGGACAAGTTATGGCTACACCTTC
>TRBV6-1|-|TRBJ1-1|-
CASSEGRILNTEAFF
TGTGCCAGCAGTGAAGGCAGGATCTTGAACACTGAAGCTTTCTTT
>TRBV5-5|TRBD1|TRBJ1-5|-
CASSSRDSPYSNQPQHF
TGTGCCAGCAGCAGCCGGGACAGCCCATATAGCAATCAGCCCCAGCATTTT
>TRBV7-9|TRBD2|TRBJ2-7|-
CSSSRWGGYEQYF
TGTTCCAGCAGCCGGTGGGGGGGCTACGAGCAGTACTTC
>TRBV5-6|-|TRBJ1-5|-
CASSLGADYDQPQHF
TGTGCCAGCAGCTTGGGGGCAGATTACGATCAGCCCCAGCATTTT
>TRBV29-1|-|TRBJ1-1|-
CSVGRNTEAFF
TGCAGCGTTGGCAGAAACACTGAAGCTTTCTTT
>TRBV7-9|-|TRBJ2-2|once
CASSSLGAKGRYTGELFF
TGTGCCAGCAGCTCTCTGGGAGCTAAGGGCCGGTACACCGGGGAGCTGTTTTTT
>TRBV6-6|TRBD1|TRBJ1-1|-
CASSDPGQGNTEAFF
TGTGCCAGCAGTGACCCCGGACAGGGAAACACTGAAGCTTTCTTT
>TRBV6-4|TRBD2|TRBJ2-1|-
CASSDGGENEQFF
TGTGCCAGCAGTGACGGGGGGGAAAATGAGCAGTTCTTC
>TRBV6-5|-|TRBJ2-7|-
CASTSGNTYEQYF
TGTGCCAGCACCTCCGGGAATACCTACGAGCAGTACTTC
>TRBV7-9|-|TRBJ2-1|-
CASSLAGQQQFF
TGTGCCAGCAGCTTAGCGGGGCAGCAGCAGTTCTTC
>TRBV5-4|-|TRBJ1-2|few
CASSLERDYGYTF
TGTGCCAGCAGCTTGGAGCGGGACTATGGCTACACCTTC
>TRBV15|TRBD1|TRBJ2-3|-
CATSPSLGGSTDTQYF
TGTGCCACCAGCCCCTCCCTAGGGGGCTCCACAGATACGCAGTATTTT
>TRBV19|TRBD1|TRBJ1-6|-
CASSPRQGEAPLHF
TGTGCCAGTAGTCCCCGTCAGGGGGAGGCACCCCTCCACTTT
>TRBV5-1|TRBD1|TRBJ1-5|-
CASSGGQDQPQHF
TGCGCCAGCAGCGGCGGACAGGATCAGCCCCAGCATTTT
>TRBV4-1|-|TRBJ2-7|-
CASSREAAGEQYF
TGCGCCAGCAGCCGGGAGGCCGCAGGAGAGCAGTACTTC
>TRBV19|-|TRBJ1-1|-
CASSTGGGRKLEAFF
TGTGCCAGTAGCACCGGGGGAGGGCGGAAATTAGAAGCTTTCTTT
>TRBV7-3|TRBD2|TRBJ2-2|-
CASSIVAGTGELFF
TGTGCCAGCAGCATAGTAGCGGGCACCGGGGAGCTGTTTTTT
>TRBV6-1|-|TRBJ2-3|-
CASSKTTDTDTQYF
TGTGCCAGCAGTAAGACGACAGACACAGATACGCAGTATTTT
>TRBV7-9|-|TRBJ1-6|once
CASSQQGAPNSPLHF
TGTGCCAGCAGCCAACAAGGGGCGCCGAATTCACCCCTCCACTTT
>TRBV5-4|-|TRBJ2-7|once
CASSVRDMGGEQYF
TGTGCCAGCAGCGTCCGCGACATGGGGGGCGAGCAGTACTTC
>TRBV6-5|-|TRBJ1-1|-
CASSYSKLNTEAFF
TGTGCCAGCAGTTACAGCAAGTTAAACACTGAAGCTTTCTTT
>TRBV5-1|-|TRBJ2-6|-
CASSLEQGTGANVLTF
TGCGCCAGCAGCTTGGAGCAGGGGACTGGGGCCAACGTCCTGACTTTC
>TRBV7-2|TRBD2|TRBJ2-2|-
CASSLAWELTSGPTGELFF
TGTGCCAGCAGCTTAGCGTGGGAGCTGACTAGCGGACCCACCGGGGAGCTGTTTTTT
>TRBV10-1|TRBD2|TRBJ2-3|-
CASGDSGISTDTQYF
TGCGCCAGCGGCGATAGCGGGATAAGCACAGATACGCAGTATTTT
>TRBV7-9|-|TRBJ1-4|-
CASSSSGTNEKLFF
TGCGCCAGCAGCTCCAGTGGAACTAATGAAAAACTGTTTTTT
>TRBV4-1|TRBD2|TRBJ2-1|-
CASSQGTRGTYNEQFF
TGCGCCAGCAGCCAGGGGACTAGGGGGACCTACAATGAGCAGTTCTTC
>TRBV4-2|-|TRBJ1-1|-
CASSQVRGGGDTEAFF
TGTGCCAGCAGCCAAGTCAGGGGCGGGGGGGACACTGAAGCTTTCTTT
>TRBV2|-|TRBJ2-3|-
CASSTSFAEIDTQYF
TGTGCCAGCAGTACGTCTTTTGCGGAAATAGATACGCAGTATTTT
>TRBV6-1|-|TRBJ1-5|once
CASSDSYSNQPQHF
TGTGCCAGCAGTGACAGTTATAGCAATCAGCCCCAGCATTTT
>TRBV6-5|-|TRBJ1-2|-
CASSSASGFGGYTF
TGTGCCAGCAGTAGCGCCTCGGGATTCGGTGGCTACACCTTC
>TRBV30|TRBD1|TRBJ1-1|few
CAWQKRDRGRFTEAFF
TGTGCCTGGCAGAAACGGGACAGGGGGCGGTTCACTGAAGCTTTCTTT
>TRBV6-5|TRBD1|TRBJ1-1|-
CASTRDRGSNTEAFF
TGTGCCAGCACCCGGGACAGGGGATCGAACACTGAAGCTTTCTTT
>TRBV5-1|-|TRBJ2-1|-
CASSLSYFDEQFF
TGCGCCAGCAGCTTGAGTTACTTCGATGAGCAGTTCTTC
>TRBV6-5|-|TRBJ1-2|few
CASSLGHPANYGYTF
TGTGCCAGCAGCTTGGGACACCCAGCTAACTATGGCTACACCTTC
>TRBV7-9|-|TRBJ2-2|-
CASSNLRATGELFF
TGTGCCAGCAGCAACCTCAGGGCCACCGGGGAGCTGTTTTTT
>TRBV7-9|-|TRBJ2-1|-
CASSPDRTDRSYNEQFF
TGTGCCAGCAGCCCCGATCGGACAGACCGATCTTACAATGAGCAGTTCTTC
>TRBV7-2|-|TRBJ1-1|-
CASTLMASLMNTEAFF
TGTGCCAGCACCTTAATGGCATCCCTCATGAACACTGAAGCTTTCTTT
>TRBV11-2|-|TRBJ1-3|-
CASRRRESGNTIYF
TGTGCCAGCAGAAGAAGAGAGTCTGGAAACACCATATATTTT
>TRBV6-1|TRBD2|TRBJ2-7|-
CASSEGLAGVYEQYF
TGTGCCAGCAGTGAGGGACTAGCGGGGGTCTACGAGCAGTACTTC
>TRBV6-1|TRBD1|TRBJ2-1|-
CASSVGTESNEQFF
TGTGCCAGCAGTGTAGGGACAGAATCAAATGAGCAGTTCTTC
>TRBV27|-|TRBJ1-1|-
CASSPSTGALNTEAFF
TGTGCCAGCAGTCCTTCGACAGGCGCTCTGAACACTGAAGCTTTCTTT
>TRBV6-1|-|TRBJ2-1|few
CASSANGQSYNEQFF
TGTGCCAGCAGTGCTAATGGACAGTCCTACAATGAGCAGTTCTTC
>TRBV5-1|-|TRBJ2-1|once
CASSLILAPDNEQFF
TGCGCCAGCAGCTTGATTCTAGCGCCGGACAATGAGCAGTTCTTC
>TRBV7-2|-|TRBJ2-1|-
CASSLRSVYNEQFF
TGTGCCAGCAGCTTACGTTCGGTTTACAATGAGCAGTTCTTC
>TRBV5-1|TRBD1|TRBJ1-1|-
CASSLVGQENTEAFF
TGCGCCAGCAGCTTGGTGGGACAGGAGAACACTGAAGCTTTCTTT
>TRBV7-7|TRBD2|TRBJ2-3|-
CASSPTRTSGQETQYF
TGTGCTAGCAGCCCCACAAGGACTAGCGGACAAGAGACCCAGTACTTT
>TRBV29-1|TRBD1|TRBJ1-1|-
CSAPTGTTEAFF
TGCAGCGCTCCGACAGGGACCACTGAAGCTTTCTTT
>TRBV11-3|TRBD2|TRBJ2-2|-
CASRRRGGGGELFF
TGTGCCAGCAGACGTCGGGGGGGCGGCGGGGAGCTGTTTTTT
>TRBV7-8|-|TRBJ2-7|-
CASSRPRLSSYEQYF
TGTGCCAGCAGCCGGCCGCGGCTGAGCTCCTACGAGCAGTACTTC
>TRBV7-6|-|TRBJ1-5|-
CASSRNPPGSNQPQHF
TGTGCCAGCAGTCGAAACCCCCCCGGGAGCAATCAGCCCCAGCATTTT
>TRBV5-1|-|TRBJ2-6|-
CASSLAPLSGANVLTF
TGCGCCAGCAGCTTGGCCCCTTTATCTGGGGCCAACGTCCTGACTTTC
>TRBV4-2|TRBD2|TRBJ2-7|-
CASSPKTSGRHEQYF
TGTGCCAGCAGCCCGAAGACTAGCGGGAGGCACGAGCAGTACTTC